The 3 T cell receptor beta chains listed next were all sequenced from one sample in a study of beta chain features in type 1 diabetes. Since all of the isolated RNA was reverse transcribed, expressed TCRB transcripts were what got sequenced. Generated by immunoSEQ multiplex PCR, the TCRdb table keeps only in-frame clones and is missing some. The sample consists of about 160,000 clones, roughly 9% of them appearing once. Overall study results and limits: TCRB CDR3s from Type 1 diabetes patients were moderately but significantly shorter in all four CD4+ subsets.

The antigens these receptors bind are not known. Material: central memory CD4+ T cells from blood. The receptors originated from a woman in her twenties or thirties with type 1 diabetes.

This chain connects TRBV7-8 to TRBJ1-1; D gene unclear. The CDR3 spans 13 residues. Trimming pared 2 bases from V and 2 bases from J, leaving 6 bases between. Per germline, CDR1 SGHVS and CDR2 FQNEAQ. CDR3 nucleotide sequence: TGTGCCAGCAGCTTAAGACAAAACACTGAAGCTTTCTTT. This translates into CASSLRQNTEAFF.

CDR3 loop: CASIGRGQGGELFF. DNA for the CDR3: TGTGCCAGCATAGGAAGGGGGCAAGGCGGGGAGCTGTTTTTT. The genes are TRBV6-6 and TRBJ2-2; 7 positions agree with TRBD1. The germline V gene has CDR1 MNHNY and CDR2 SVGAGI (reference sequence). This CDR3 is 14 amino acids long. V trimming: 7 bases; J trimming: 7 bases; junction bases outside the gene matches: 9.

CDR3 amino acids: CASSPLSPDYGYTF. The CDR3 DNA follows: TGTGCCAGCAGCCCTCTAAGTCCGGACTATGGCTACACCTTC. The chain has TRBV4-2 and TRBJ1-2, with D unclear. The CDR3 extends over 14 amino acids. Per the germline V gene, CDR1 is LGHNA and CDR2 is YNFKEQ. V lost 4 bases to trimming and J lost 3 bases, with 12 bases between them.